Following are 11 T cell receptor beta chains from one sample sequenced in a study of T and B cells in COVID-19 patients (dated by TCRdb to about 2020). TCRdb records Illumina MiSeq as the sequencer. Multiplex PCR with BIOMED2 TRB-A/B primer pools was used to amplify the TRB rearrangements. The public reads were reprocessed in TCRdb via fastp at Q25 and MiXCR, keeping in-frame beta chains. Rows with one shared CDR3 protein collapse into an entry with the most common genes and DNA. The sample table shows roughly 5,000 distinct CDR3 sequences, and about 33% are seen once. Less than 30% of the sample comes from the top ten. Genomic DNA extracted from blood, in amounts of about 220-500 ng, served as the starting material for amplifying TRB repertoires. The sample taken for sequencing was blood. The receptors come from a human donor who had recovered from COVID-19.

The genes are TRBV19 and TRBJ1-1; no clear D. The CDR3 loop spans 16 amino acids. The germline CDR1 and CDR2 sequences are LNHDA and SQIVND (reference sequence). The V end lost 4 bases, the J end lost 1 base, and 16 bases lay between the germline ends. CDR3 sequence reads: CASSTLPGLSNTEAFF. The CDR3 DNA reads TGTGCCAGTAGTACCCTGCCTGGTCTCTCGAACACTGAAGCTTTCTTT.

This chain uses TRBV27 with TRBJ1-2; possible D gene TRBD1, 5 bases. Germline CDR1 is MNHEY and CDR2 is SMNVEV (reference sequence). V was shortened by 4 bases and J by 6 bases, with 12 bases between the two germline ends. This CDR3 has 13 amino acids. CDR3 sequence reads: CASSYGGQDGYTF. The CDR3 nucleotides are TGTGCCAGCAGTTACGGGGGTCAAGATGGCTACACCTTC.

The V call is TRBV10-1, the J call TRBJ2-1; D not resolved. V was trimmed by 6 bases and J by 2 bases, leaving 11 bases between them. The CDR3 length is 14 residues. CDR1 and CDR2 from the germline V gene are WNHNN and SYGVQD (reference sequence). The chain's CDR3 is CASSALVPYNEQFF. The CDR3 nucleotides read TGCGCCAGCAGCGCCCTTGTTCCCTACAATGAGCAGTTCTTC.

The genes are TRBV29-1 and TRBJ1-1, with 8 nucleotides matching TRBD1. Germline CDR1 reads SQVTM; CDR2 reads ANQGSEA. Losses at the gene ends were 4 bases for V and 6 bases for J; bases not matched to a gene: 1. The CDR3 is 11 amino acids. This CDR3 is CSVAQGAEAFF. In nucleotides, the CDR3 is TGCAGCGTTGCACAGGGGGCTGAAGCTTTCTTT.

CDR3 region: CASSRGGGTDTQYF. The DNA for the CDR3 is TGTGCCAGCAGTAGGGGTGGGGGCACAGATACGCAGTATTTT. The J gene is TRBJ2-3, the V gene TRBV6-5, with a weak D call TRBD1 (5 bases). V was clipped by 5 bases and J by 1 base, with 10 bases between them. Germline-derived CDR1 and CDR2 are MNHEY and SVGAGI. The CDR3 has 14 amino acids.

V gene TRBV5-5 combines with J gene TRBJ1-2; D possibly corresponds to TRBD1 (6 bases). Deletions cut 6 bases from V and 8 bases from J, with 20 bases between. Germline V gives CDR1 SGHKS, CDR2 YYEKEE (reference sequence). The CDR3 extends over 14 amino acids. CDR3 sequence: CASICTGFAQGYTF. The CDR3 DNA reads TGTGCCAGCATTTGCACAGGGTTCGCTCAAGGCTACACCTTC.

V usage is TRBV29-1 and J usage is TRBJ1-1, with a tentative D call TRBD1 (5 bases). The CDR3 consists of 11 residues. Trimming took 4 bases from V and 10 from J, leaving 13 bases between them. Germline CDR1 SQVTM, CDR2 ANQGSEA. CDR3 nucleotides: TGCAGCGTTGCCACCGGGACGTCAGCTTTCTTT. It yields the protein CSVATGTSAFF. The variable domain in full, completed from reference TRBV29-1 and TRBJ1-1, reads SAVISQKPSRDICQRGTSLTIQCQVDSQVTMMFWYRQQPGQSLTLIATANQGSEATYESGFVIDKFPISRPNLTFSTLTVSNMSPEDSSIYLCSVATGTSAFFGQGTRLTVV.

This chain links TRBV30 with TRBJ1-1; 8 bases line up with TRBD1. In germline, CDR1 is GTSNPN, CDR2 SVGIG (reference sequence). The V segment lost 3 bases and the J segment 6 bases; nucleotides outside the gene matches: 6. The length of the CDR3 is 13 residues. CDR3 amino acids: CAWRTQGAPEAFF. DNA for the CDR3: TGTGCCTGGAGGACTCAGGGGGCTCCTGAAGCTTTCTTT.

The table lists this clonotype with a count of one. This chain links TRBV19 with TRBJ2-3, with 10 bases that match TRBD2. V lost 6 bases and J lost 1; bases outside the gene matches: 1. The germline gives CDR1 LNHDA, CDR2 SQIVND (reference sequence). The CDR3 extends over 14 amino acids. The CDR3 DNA sequence: TGTGCCAGTAGAGGGACTAGCGGCACAGATACGCAGTATTTT. Its protein is CASRGTSGTDTQYF.

By share, this clonotype counts as large. This chain links TRBV20-1 with TRBJ2-3, with D tentatively TRBD2 (6 bases). This CDR3 has 14 residues. The V gene lost 5 bases and the J gene lost 3 bases, with 15 bases spanning the gap. Germline V gives CDR1 DFQATT, CDR2 SNEGSKA (reference sequence). CDR3 protein: CSADSGPGTDTQYF. Written as DNA, the CDR3 is TGCAGTGCTGATAGCGGTCCCGGGACAGATACGCAGTATTTT.

This clonotype has only a few counts. J is TRBJ2-1 and V is TRBV6-2 or TRBV6-3, with D tentatively TRBD1 (6 bases). CDR1 MNHEY and CDR2 SVGEGT come from the germline V gene. Trimming cost V 3 bases and J 4 bases, with 10 bases left between them. The CDR3 totals 14 residues. The CDR3 DNA follows: TGTGCCAGCAGTTATACAGGGTCGTACAATGAGCAGTTCTTC. This sequence encodes CASSYTGSYNEQFF.